Shown below are 8 T cell receptor beta chains from a single sample sequenced in a study of blood T cells in healthy people across ages. Primed by a sample-barcoded 5' primer and a J-beta primer mix, a second PCR proceeded for roughly 7 to 11 cycles. TCRdb independently ran MiXCR on the 5' RACE reads; one entry per CDR3 protein. The sample has more than 650,000 distinct CDR3 sequences, roughly 26% seen once. A further study also used this sample, focusing on T cells of mothers and their children.

Sequencing was carried out using blood. These receptors all come from a boy younger than 18 in good health.

In its sample, this clonotype was seen a few times. The V and J genes are TRBV12-3 or TRBV12-4 and TRBJ1-6; 9 bases are shared with TRBD1. The CDR3 has 15 residues. The V segment lost 3 bases and the J segment 6 bases; nucleotides outside the gene matches: 3. CDR3 bases: TGTGCCAGCAGTTTCAGGACAGGGGTTAATTCACCCCTCCACTTT. Its translation: CASSFRTGVNSPLHF.

V usage is TRBV5-1 and J usage is TRBJ2-7; the match to TRBD1 covers 8 bases. CDR3 size: 15 residues. CDR1 and CDR2 from the germline V gene are SGHRS and YFSETQ. Trimming took 4 bases from V and 6 from J; bases not matched to a gene: 12. CDR3 region: CASSDAGTGPREQYF. The CDR3 DNA reads as TGCGCCAGCAGCGACGCCGGGACAGGCCCTCGCGAGCAGTACTTC.

The chain recombines TRBV28 with TRBJ2-1; possible D gene TRBD1, 5 bases. Germline CDR1 MDHEN, CDR2 SYDVKM. The CDR3 runs 12 residues. The V gene lost 3 bases and the J gene lost 7 bases, with 7 bases spanning the gap. DNA for the CDR3: TGTGCCAGCAGTTTGACAGAGAATGAGCAGTTCTTC. Translation gives CASSLTENEQFF.

The chain links TRBV12-3 or TRBV12-4 to TRBJ2-5, with unresolved D. Trimming cost V 6 bases and J 1 base, with 15 bases left between them. The length of the CDR3 is 15 residues. The CDR3 bases are TGTGCCAGCAGGTCCCAAAGGGCCCTCCAAGAGACCCAGTACTTC. Translated: CASRSQRALQETQYF.

This clonotype has more than one count but fewer than ten. J is TRBJ1-1 and V is TRBV12-3 or TRBV12-4; D is ambiguous. V was cut by 0 bases and J by 1 base, with 6 bases left in between. The length of the CDR3 is 14 residues. The CDR3 DNA reads as TGTGCCAGCAGTTTAGCGCCGCAGAACACTGAAGCTTTCTTT. Its translation: CASSLAPQNTEAFF.

This clonotype was detected a few times. The V gene is TRBV27, the J gene TRBJ1-4, with TRBD1 as a possible D gene (6 bases). V lost 3 bases to trimming and J lost 7 bases, with 21 bases between them. The CDR3 loop spans 17 amino acids. Looked up from germline, CDR1 is MNHEY and CDR2 is SMNVEV (reference sequence). CDR3: CASSFRGPSYLSEKLFF. Written as DNA, the CDR3 is TGTGCCAGCAGTTTCCGGGGGCCTTCATACCTTTCTGAAAAACTGTTTTTT.

The V and J genes are TRBV9 and TRBJ1-1; D is unclear. V was clipped by 0 bases and J by 1 base, with 7 bases between them. The CDR3 totals 14 residues. CDR1 and CDR2 (germline): SGDLS, YYNGEE. CDR3 sequence (DNA): TGTGCCAGCAGCGTAGAGCACTCGAACACTGAAGCTTTCTTT. It yields the protein CASSVEHSNTEAFF.

This rearrangement joins TRBV11-3 to TRBJ2-2; 8 nucleotides align to TRBD2. After removal of 5 bases from V and 0 bases from J, the junction contained 8 bases not matched to a gene. The germline CDR1 and CDR2 sequences are SGHNT and YENEEA. The CDR3 extends over 17 amino acids. The chain's CDR3 is CASSPGGALSNTGELFF. As DNA, the CDR3 is TGTGCCAGCAGCCCCGGGGGGGCCCTATCGAACACCGGGGAGCTGTTTTTT.